The present T cell receptor (beta chain) was sequenced within a study of CD8 T cell repertoires and HIV-1 epitope variants. Overall study: Epitopes were three Gag families plus Nef HW9 and YT9.

This clone qualifies as medium-sized. Its antigen is unidentified. General study findings and limits: Under 10 antigen-specific TCR beta clonotypes were found; six seemed cross-reactive to variants.

CDR3 length equals 15 residues. The germline CDR1 and CDR2 sequences are MNHEY and SMNVEV (reference sequence). V lost 6 bases, J lost 3 bases, and 8 bases stayed unmatched. The protocol was immunoSEQ multiplex PCR, while the TCRdb copy is restricted to in-frame clones and leaves out a portion. Among 4,000 to 5,500 clones listed, 66% were seen once. The sample consisted of cultured CD8+ T cells derived from PBMCs. This sequence was found in a male donor with HIV. The rearrangement uses TRBV27 and TRBJ1-2, with 9 bases lining up with TRBD1. The CDR3 loop reads CASRSGQGRDYGYTF. The CDR3 nucleotides are TGTGCCAGCAGGAGTGGACAGGGGCGTGACTATGGCTACACCTTC.